The 22 T cell receptor beta chains presented below share a single source sample, sequenced in a study of beta chain features in type 1 diabetes. As every portion of the isolated RNA was reverse transcribed, the sequencing read expressed TCRB transcripts. The protocol was immunoSEQ multiplex PCR, while the TCRdb copy is restricted to in-frame clones and leaves out a portion. Of about 360,000 clones in the sample, over 9.5% were seen once. Sequenced input: naive CD4+ T cells from blood. The receptors come from a man between 18 and 35 years old in good health.

This clone was counted a few times. The chain recombines TRBV30 with TRBJ2-1; 8 bases fit TRBD1. CDR3 length: 14 residues. Trimming at V came to 4 bases and at J to 7 bases, leaving 9 bases not matched to a gene. CDR1 and CDR2 (germline): GTSNPN, SVGIG (reference sequence). CDR3 nucleotide sequence: TGTGCCTGGAACCCGGACAGGGATTGGAATGAGCAGTTCTTC. Translating it yields CAWNPDRDWNEQFF.

A few counts support this clone. The V and J genes are TRBV2 and TRBJ1-1; D is ambiguous. CDR1 is SNHLY, CDR2 FYNNEI, per germline. Between the trimmed V and J ends, which lost 4 bases and 3 bases, there was a span of 12 bases. This CDR3 has 14 amino acids. The CDR3 spells CASSAVARDTEAFF. The CDR3 coding sequence is TGTGCCAGCAGTGCAGTAGCACGGGACACTGAAGCTTTCTTT. Looking up the rest from reference TRBV2 and TRBJ1-1 gives the full variable domain: EPEVTQTPSHQVTQMGQEVILRCVPISNHLYFYWYRQILGQKVEFLVSFYNNEISEKSEIFDDQFSVERPDGSNFTLKIRSTKLEDSAMYFCASSAVARDTEAFFGQGTRLTVV.

This clone was detected a few times. V gene TRBV19 combines with J gene TRBJ2-2; TRBD2 agrees at 9 bases. The V gene end was trimmed by 8 bases and the J gene end by 4 bases; junction bases not matched to a gene: 5. The CDR3 length is 14 residues. The germline CDR1 and CDR2 sequences are LNHDA and SQIVND (reference sequence). Here the CDR3 reads CASLGLASTGELFF. The CDR3, as DNA: TGTGCCAGTCTAGGACTAGCGAGCACCGGGGAGCTGTTTTTT.

The chain uses TRBV11-2 and TRBJ2-3, with 7 bases fitting TRBD1. V dropped 1 base and J dropped 6; count of bases not matched to a gene: 7. In germline, CDR1 is SGHAT, CDR2 FQNNGV. This CDR3 is built from 15 residues. This CDR3 is CASSLGQGVEDTQYF. Here the CDR3 DNA reads TGTGCCAGCAGCTTAGGTCAGGGGGTAGAGGATACGCAGTATTTT.

This clone showed up just a few times. The CDR3 sequence is CASSLFEGAPGEKLFF. CDR3 nucleotides: TGTGCCAGCAGCTTGTTTGAGGGCGCCCCTGGTGAAAAACTGTTTTTT. The chain carries TRBV5-6 and TRBJ1-4, with D hard to call. CDR1 and CDR2 (germline): SGHDT, YYEEEE. V lost 1 base to trimming and J lost 7 bases, with 17 bases between them. This CDR3 has 16 residues.

This clone was detected only a few times. The chain links TRBV5-4 to TRBJ2-2; 7 bases align to TRBD1. V was clipped by 0 bases and J by 4 bases; unmatched bases: 3. This CDR3 spans 15 amino acids. Germline-derived CDR1 and CDR2 are SGHNT and YYREEE (reference sequence). The CDR3 sequence is CASSLVQGITGELFF. The CDR3 DNA reads as TGTGCCAGCAGCTTGGTACAGGGGATCACCGGGGAGCTGTTTTTT. Variable domain in full (rest from reference TRBV5-4 and TRBJ2-2): ETGVTQSPTHLIKTRGQQVTLRCSSQSGHNTVSWYQQALGQGPQFIFQYYREEENGRGNFPPRFSGLQFPNYSSELNVNALELDDSALYLCASSLVQGITGELFFGEGSRLTVL.

This sequence joins TRBV7-2 and TRBJ1-2; perhaps TRBD1 as D (5 bases). Trimming cost V 5 bases and J 1 base, with 14 bases left between them. There are 15 residues in the CDR3. Germline-derived CDR1 and CDR2 are SGHTA and FQGNSA. The DNA of the CDR3 is TGTGCCAGCAGCCCTCAGGGAACTCTTAACTATGGCTACACCTTC. Its translation: CASSPQGTLNYGYTF.

The rearrangement links TRBV19 to TRBJ1-5; 9 bases fit TRBD1. The CDR3 extends over 16 amino acids. The germline CDR1 and CDR2 sequences are LNHDA and SQIVND (reference sequence). With 9 bases clipped from V and 7 bases from J, the junction kept 16 bases outside the gene matches. The CDR3 loop is CASKDLLQGARQPQHF. The CDR3 DNA is TGTGCCAGCAAAGACCTCTTACAGGGGGCTCGCCAGCCCCAGCATTTT.

The chain joins TRBV5-1 to TRBJ2-7, with 9 bases identical to TRBD1. V was clipped by 4 bases and J by 4 bases; unmatched bases: 12. The CDR3 is 16 amino acids. Per germline, CDR1 SGHRS and CDR2 YFSETQ. Here the CDR3 reads CASSKDPTGGSYEQYF. CDR3 in DNA: TGCGCCAGCAGCAAAGACCCGACAGGGGGATCTTACGAGCAGTACTTC.

The genes are TRBV6-4 and TRBJ2-1; 9 positions agree with TRBD1. With 4 bases clipped from V and 8 bases from J, the junction kept 9 bases outside the gene matches. CDR3 size: 15 residues. CDR1 and CDR2 from the germline V gene are MRHNA and SNTAGT. The CDR3: CASSAGTGRYDEQFF. DNA of the CDR3: TGTGCCAGCAGTGCCGGGACAGGGAGGTACGATGAGCAGTTCTTC.

The chain links TRBV5-1 to TRBJ2-3, with 7 bases matching TRBD1. The CDR3 is made up of 14 amino acids. V lost 4 bases to trimming and J lost 1 base; unmatched junction nucleotides: 3. Germline assignment: CDR1 SGHRS and CDR2 YFSETQ. In DNA form, the CDR3 reads TGCGCCAGCAGCCTGGGACAGCGCACAGATACGCAGTATTTT. Encoded protein: CASSLGQRTDTQYF.

The gene calls are TRBV28 and TRBJ2-7; D gene unclear. The CDR3 length is 13 residues. Germline CDR1 MDHEN, CDR2 SYDVKM. Trimming shortened V by 2 bases and J by 6 bases, and 11 bases separated the two germline ends. The chain's CDR3 is CASSLGAVSEQYF. The CDR3, as DNA: TGTGCCAGCAGTTTAGGTGCGGTAAGCGAGCAGTACTTC.

This clone was detected only a few times. J is TRBJ1-1 and V is TRBV7-2; no firm D call. The CDR3 is 12 amino acids. Between the trimmed V and J ends, which lost 2 bases and 5 bases, there was a span of 6 bases. Germline V gene lookup returns CDR1 SGHTA and CDR2 FQGNSA. Written as DNA, the CDR3 is TGTGCCAGCAGCTTAAGAGGGACTGAAGCTTTCTTT. Encoded protein: CASSLRGTEAFF.

This clone was found a few times. This rearrangement joins TRBV5-6 to TRBJ1-2; unclear D gene. The CDR3 is 14 amino acids. The V gene lost 6 bases and the J gene lost 4 bases, with 16 bases spanning the gap. Germline CDR1 and CDR2: SGHDT and YYEEEE. The CDR3 DNA is TGTGCCAGCACCTTTTTCGGAGGGAGCTATGGCTACACCTTC. Translated: CASTFFGGSYGYTF. The variable domain in full, completed from reference TRBV5-6 and TRBJ1-2, reads DAGVTQSPTHLIKTRGQQVTLRCSPKSGHDTVSWYQQALGQGPQFIFQYYEEEERQRGNFPDRFSGHQFPNYSSELNVNALLLGDSALYLCASTFFGGSYGYTFGSGTRLTVV.

The sample holds a few counts of this clone. This chain joins TRBV13 and TRBJ2-3; a possible D gene is TRBD1 (5 bases). This CDR3 has 15 residues. V was clipped by 8 bases and J by 0 bases, with 15 bases between them. Germline CDR1 is PRHDT and CDR2 is FYEKMQ (reference sequence). CDR3 nucleotides: TGTGCCAGCCGACTCTCCCGACAGAGCACAGATACGCAGTATTTT. Its translation: CASRLSRQSTDTQYF.

This chain connects TRBV5-1 to TRBJ2-3; perhaps TRBD2 as D (6 bases). The CDR3 sequence is 15 residues long. Germline lookup yields CDR1 SGHRS and CDR2 YFSETQ. The ends were cut back, 0 bases at V and 0 bases at J, with 8 bases in the middle. CDR3 amino acids: CASSLALASTDTQYF. CDR3 nucleotide sequence: TGCGCCAGCAGCTTGGCCCTAGCGAGCACAGATACGCAGTATTTT.

In its sample, this clone was seen a few times. This sequence joins TRBV7-2 and TRBJ1-1; maybe TRBD1 (5 bases). The germline V gene has CDR1 SGHTA and CDR2 FQGNSA. V was clipped by 3 bases and J by 8 bases, with 16 bases between them. The CDR3 loop spans 14 amino acids. The CDR3 region has the DNA TGTGCCAGCAGCTTCCCGGGACTCACTAGGGAAGCTTTCTTT. Translation gives CASSFPGLTREAFF.

This clone was seen only a few times. This chain connects TRBV30 to TRBJ2-7; TRBD1 is a possible D gene (5 bases). The CDR3 has 13 amino acids. Looked up from germline, CDR1 is GTSNPN and CDR2 is SVGIG (reference sequence). Trimming took off 5 bases at V and 0 bases at J, with 11 bases between the two ends. The chain's CDR3 is CAWGVGVSYEQYF. The DNA of the CDR3 is TGTGCCTGGGGAGTAGGGGTCTCCTACGAGCAGTACTTC.

This clone was observed a handful of times. The chain uses TRBV7-2 and TRBJ1-6, with D perhaps matching TRBD1 (5 bases). Germline CDR1 is SGHTA and CDR2 is FQGNSA. The CDR3 runs 16 residues. V lost 5 bases and J 6 bases, leaving 17 bases between the germline ends. The CDR3 DNA reads TGTGCCAGCAGCCCTCTCCCTGCGGGACTTAATTCACCCCTCCACTTT. As protein: CASSPLPAGLNSPLHF.

This sequence joins TRBV5-1 and TRBJ2-7; 11 bases match TRBD2. The CDR3 loop spans 17 amino acids. CDR1 is SGHRS, CDR2 YFSETQ, per germline. The ends lost 1 base at V and 0 bases at J; junction bases unmatched: 6. This chain's CDR3 is CASSLLTSGASSYEQYF. DNA of the CDR3: TGCGCCAGCAGCTTGCTGACTAGCGGGGCGAGCTCCTACGAGCAGTACTTC.

The chain has TRBV6-5 and TRBJ2-1; D is possibly TRBD1 (6 bases). Germline V gives CDR1 MNHEY, CDR2 SVGAGI. The length of the CDR3 is 15 residues. Trimming cost V 2 bases and J 9 bases, with 17 bases left between them. CDR3 sequence reads: CASSYTSGARGEQFF. The CDR3 region has the DNA TGTGCCAGCAGTTACACGTCAGGGGCCAGGGGTGAGCAGTTCTTC.

The sample holds a few counts of this clone. This sequence joins TRBV9 and TRBJ2-3, with 12 bases identical to TRBD2. V shed 3 bases, J shed 2 bases, and the junction held 4 bases outside the gene matches. The V gene's germline CDR1 is SGDLS and CDR2 YYNGEE. This CDR3 contains 16 residues. The CDR3, as DNA: TGTGCCAGCAGCGCGGGACTAGCGGGCTCCACAGATACGCAGTATTTT. Translating it yields CASSAGLAGSTDTQYF.